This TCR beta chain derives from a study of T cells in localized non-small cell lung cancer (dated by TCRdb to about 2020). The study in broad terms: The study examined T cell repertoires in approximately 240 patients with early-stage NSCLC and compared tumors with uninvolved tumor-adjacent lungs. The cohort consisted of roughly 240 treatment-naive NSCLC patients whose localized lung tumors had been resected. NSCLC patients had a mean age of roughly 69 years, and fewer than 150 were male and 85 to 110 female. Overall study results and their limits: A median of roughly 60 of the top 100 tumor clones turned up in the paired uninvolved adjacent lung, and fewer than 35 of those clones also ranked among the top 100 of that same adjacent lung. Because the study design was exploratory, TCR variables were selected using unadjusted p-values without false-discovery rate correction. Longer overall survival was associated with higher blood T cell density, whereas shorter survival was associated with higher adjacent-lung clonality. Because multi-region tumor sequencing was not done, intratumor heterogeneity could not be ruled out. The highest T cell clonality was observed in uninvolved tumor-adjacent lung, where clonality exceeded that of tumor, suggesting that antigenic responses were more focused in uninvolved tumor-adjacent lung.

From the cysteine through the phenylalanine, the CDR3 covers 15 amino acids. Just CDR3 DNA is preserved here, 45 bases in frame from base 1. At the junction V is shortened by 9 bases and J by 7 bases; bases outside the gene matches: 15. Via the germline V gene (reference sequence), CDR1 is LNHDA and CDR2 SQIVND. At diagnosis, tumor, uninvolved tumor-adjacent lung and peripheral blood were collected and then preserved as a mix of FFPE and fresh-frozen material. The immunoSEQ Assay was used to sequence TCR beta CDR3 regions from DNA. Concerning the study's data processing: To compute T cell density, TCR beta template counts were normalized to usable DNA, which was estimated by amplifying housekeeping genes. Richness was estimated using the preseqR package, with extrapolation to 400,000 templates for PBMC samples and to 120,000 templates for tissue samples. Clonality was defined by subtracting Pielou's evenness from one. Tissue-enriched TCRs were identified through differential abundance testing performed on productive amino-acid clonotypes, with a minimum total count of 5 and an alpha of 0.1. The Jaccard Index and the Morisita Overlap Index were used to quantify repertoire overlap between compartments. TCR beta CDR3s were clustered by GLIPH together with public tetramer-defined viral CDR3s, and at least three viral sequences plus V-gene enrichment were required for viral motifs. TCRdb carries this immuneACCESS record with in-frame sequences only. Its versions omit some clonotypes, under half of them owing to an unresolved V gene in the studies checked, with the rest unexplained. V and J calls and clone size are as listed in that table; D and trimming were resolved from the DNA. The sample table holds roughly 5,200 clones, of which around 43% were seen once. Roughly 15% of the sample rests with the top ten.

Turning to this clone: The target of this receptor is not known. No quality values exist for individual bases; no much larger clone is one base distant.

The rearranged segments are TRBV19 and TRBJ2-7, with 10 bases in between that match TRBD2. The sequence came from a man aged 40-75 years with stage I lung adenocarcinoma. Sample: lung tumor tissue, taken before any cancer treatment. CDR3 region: CASRRASGSRGEQYF. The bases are TGTGCCAGCCGGAGAGCTAGCGGGAGCCGCGGGGAGCAGTACTTC. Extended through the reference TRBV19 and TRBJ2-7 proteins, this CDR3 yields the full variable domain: DGGITQSPKYLFRKEGQNVTLSCEQNLNHDAMYWYRQDPGQGLRLIYYSQIVNDFQKGDIAEGYSVSREKKESFPLTVTSAQKNPTAFYLCASRRASGSRGEQYFGPGTRLTVT.